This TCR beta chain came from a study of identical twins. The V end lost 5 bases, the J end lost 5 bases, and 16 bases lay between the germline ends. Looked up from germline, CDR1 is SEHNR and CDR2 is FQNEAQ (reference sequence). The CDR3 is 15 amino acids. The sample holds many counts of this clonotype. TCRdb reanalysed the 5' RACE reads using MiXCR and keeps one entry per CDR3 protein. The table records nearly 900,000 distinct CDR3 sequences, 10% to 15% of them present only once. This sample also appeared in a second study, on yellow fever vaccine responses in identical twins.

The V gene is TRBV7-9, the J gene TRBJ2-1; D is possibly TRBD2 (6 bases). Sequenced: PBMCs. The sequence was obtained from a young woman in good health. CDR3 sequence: CASSTGSSGHNEQFF. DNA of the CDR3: TGTGCCAGCAGCACTGGGAGTAGCGGCCACAATGAGCAGTTCTTC.